These 5 T cell receptor beta chains share one sample of origin, sequenced in a study of CD8+ T cells in alopecia areata. Following extraction, RNA underwent reverse transcription to cDNA, which served as the sequencing template. The protocol was immunoSEQ multiplex PCR, while the TCRdb copy is restricted to in-frame clones and leaves out a portion. Of some 200,000 clones in the sample, roughly three fifths were seen once. The source material was CD8+ T cells sorted from blood. The receptors originated from a human donor in good health.

A few counts support this clone. The chain links TRBV19 to TRBJ1-2, with 7 positions matching TRBD1. CDR1 is LNHDA, CDR2 SQIVND, per germline (reference sequence). Trimming at V came to 8 bases and at J to 6 bases, leaving 9 bases not matched to a gene. The CDR3 runs to 13 residues. The CDR3 sequence is CASYGTAKDGYTF. CDR3 DNA: TGTGCCAGTTATGGGACAGCCAAGGATGGCTACACCTTC.

The V gene is TRBV27, the J gene TRBJ1-1, with D unclear. Germline assignment: CDR1 MNHEY and CDR2 SMNVEV (reference sequence). The CDR3 is 13 amino acids. The V end was cut by 2 bases, the J end by 7 bases, with 11 bases between. The CDR3 region is CASSLGGAYEAFF. The CDR3 DNA is TGTGCCAGCAGTTTAGGTGGCGCGTATGAAGCTTTCTTT.

In its sample, this clone was seen a few times. This rearrangement joins TRBV5-1 to TRBJ2-5; 9 bases align to TRBD2. Germline CDR1 SGHRS, CDR2 YFSETQ. V lost 5 bases to trimming and J lost 8 bases; unmatched junction nucleotides: 4. CDR3 length: 12 residues. The CDR3 DNA reads as TGCGCCAGCAGGCCTAGCGGGGAAACCCAGTACTTC. Residues: CASRPSGETQYF.

The J gene is TRBJ2-5, the V gene TRBV13; 9 positions agree with TRBD2. CDR3 length: 16 amino acids. Germline V gene data show CDR1 as PRHDT and CDR2 as FYEKMQ (reference sequence). V lost 7 bases to trimming and J lost 4 bases; unmatched junction nucleotides: 13. In nucleotides, the CDR3 is TGTGCCAGCACCCCCCGGTTGGCGGGGGGGCGAGAGACCCAGTACTTC. Translating it yields CASTPRLAGGRETQYF.

The chain's CDR3 is CASSAFGQADGYTF. The CDR3 region has the DNA TGTGCCAGCAGTGCTTTCGGACAGGCTGATGGCTACACCTTC. The chain is built from TRBV2 and TRBJ1-2; 7 positions agree with TRBD1. There are 14 residues in the CDR3. In germline, CDR1 is SNHLY, CDR2 FYNNEI. Unmatched junction bases numbered 8, after V lost 4 bases and J lost 6 bases.